This T cell receptor (beta chain) was sequenced during a study of blood T cell repertoires in COVID-19. Overall study context: Material from acute and convalescent COVID-19 was sourced from the United States, Italy and Spain. Sample material is recorded as cDNA or gDNA derived from T cells, B-cell-depleted T cells, or PBMCs.

Methods used by the authors: Scientists estimated how many nucleated cells there were by amplifying reference gene primers. The table came from immunoSEQ multiplex PCR; TCRdb's copy has only in-frame clones and leaves some out. V, J and clone size derive from that table, while D and trimming were established from the DNA sequence. This table holds nearly 50,000 clones, more than 75% found once. Germline loops: CDR1 LGHDT, CDR2 YNNKEL (reference sequence). The germline V and J ends were trimmed by 2 bases and 5 bases, with 16 bases remaining between them. The CDR3 spans 17 residues. V and J are TRBV3-1 (or the pseudogene TRBV3-2) and TRBJ1-6; D call uncertain. The specimen sequenced was peripheral blood. The source of this sequence is a woman aged 55-70 years with acute or convalescent COVID-19. The CDR3: CASSQLSSPRDNSPLHF. Written as DNA, the CDR3 is TGTGCCAGCAGCCAACTATCTAGTCCGAGGGATAATTCACCCCTCCACTTT.